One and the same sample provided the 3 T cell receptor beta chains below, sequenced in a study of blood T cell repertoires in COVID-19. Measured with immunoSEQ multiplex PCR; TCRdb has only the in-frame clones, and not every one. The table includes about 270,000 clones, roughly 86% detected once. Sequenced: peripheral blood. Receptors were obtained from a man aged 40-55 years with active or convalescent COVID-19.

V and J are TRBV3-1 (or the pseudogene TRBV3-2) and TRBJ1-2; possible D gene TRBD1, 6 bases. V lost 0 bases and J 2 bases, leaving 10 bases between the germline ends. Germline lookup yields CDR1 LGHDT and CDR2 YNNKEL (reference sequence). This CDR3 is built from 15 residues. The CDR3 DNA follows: TGTGCCAGCAGCCAAGATGTGCAGGGGAACTATGGCTACACCTTC. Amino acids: CASSQDVQGNYGYTF.

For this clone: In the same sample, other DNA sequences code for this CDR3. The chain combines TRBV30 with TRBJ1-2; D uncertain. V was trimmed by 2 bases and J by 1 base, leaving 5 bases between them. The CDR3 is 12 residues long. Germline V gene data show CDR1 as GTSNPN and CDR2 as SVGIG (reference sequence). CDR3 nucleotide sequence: TGTGCCTGGAGTCCCGGTAACTATGGCTACACCTTC. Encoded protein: CAWSPGNYGYTF.

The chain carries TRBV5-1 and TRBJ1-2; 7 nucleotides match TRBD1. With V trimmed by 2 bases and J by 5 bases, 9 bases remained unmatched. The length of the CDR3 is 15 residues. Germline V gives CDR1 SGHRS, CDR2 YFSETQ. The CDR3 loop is CASSLRQGSAYGYTF. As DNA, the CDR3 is TGCGCCAGCAGCTTAAGACAGGGCTCTGCTTATGGCTACACCTTC.